This TCR beta chain was recovered during a study of T cell responses to AZD1222 COVID-19 vaccine. Study conclusions and caveats: Repertoire sampling was restricted to post-peak T cell response timepoints. When two AZD1222 doses had been given, Spike-specific TCR breadth and depth rose. Spike-wide vaccine-associated CD4 TCRs dominated at 160-218 and 743-854.

In regard to this clone: What it recognizes is unknown.

Clones were read by immunoSEQ multiplex PCR, and TCRdb kept only the in-frame ones, dropping some. This table has over 25,000 clones, 92% appearing once. With V trimmed by 6 bases and J by 4 bases, 8 bases remained unmatched. The CDR3 consists of 14 residues. Germline values: CDR1 DFQATT, CDR2 SNEGSKA (reference sequence). The clonotype comes from an adult who received the AZD1222 COVID-19 vaccine. V is TRBV20-1 and J is TRBJ2-3; 9 nucleotides agree with TRBD2. The source material was peripheral blood, sampled 28 days after the second AZD1222 dose. CDR3 sequence: CSASSGRDPDTQYF. The CDR3 nucleotides read TGCAGTGCGAGTAGCGGGAGAGACCCAGATACGCAGTATTTT.